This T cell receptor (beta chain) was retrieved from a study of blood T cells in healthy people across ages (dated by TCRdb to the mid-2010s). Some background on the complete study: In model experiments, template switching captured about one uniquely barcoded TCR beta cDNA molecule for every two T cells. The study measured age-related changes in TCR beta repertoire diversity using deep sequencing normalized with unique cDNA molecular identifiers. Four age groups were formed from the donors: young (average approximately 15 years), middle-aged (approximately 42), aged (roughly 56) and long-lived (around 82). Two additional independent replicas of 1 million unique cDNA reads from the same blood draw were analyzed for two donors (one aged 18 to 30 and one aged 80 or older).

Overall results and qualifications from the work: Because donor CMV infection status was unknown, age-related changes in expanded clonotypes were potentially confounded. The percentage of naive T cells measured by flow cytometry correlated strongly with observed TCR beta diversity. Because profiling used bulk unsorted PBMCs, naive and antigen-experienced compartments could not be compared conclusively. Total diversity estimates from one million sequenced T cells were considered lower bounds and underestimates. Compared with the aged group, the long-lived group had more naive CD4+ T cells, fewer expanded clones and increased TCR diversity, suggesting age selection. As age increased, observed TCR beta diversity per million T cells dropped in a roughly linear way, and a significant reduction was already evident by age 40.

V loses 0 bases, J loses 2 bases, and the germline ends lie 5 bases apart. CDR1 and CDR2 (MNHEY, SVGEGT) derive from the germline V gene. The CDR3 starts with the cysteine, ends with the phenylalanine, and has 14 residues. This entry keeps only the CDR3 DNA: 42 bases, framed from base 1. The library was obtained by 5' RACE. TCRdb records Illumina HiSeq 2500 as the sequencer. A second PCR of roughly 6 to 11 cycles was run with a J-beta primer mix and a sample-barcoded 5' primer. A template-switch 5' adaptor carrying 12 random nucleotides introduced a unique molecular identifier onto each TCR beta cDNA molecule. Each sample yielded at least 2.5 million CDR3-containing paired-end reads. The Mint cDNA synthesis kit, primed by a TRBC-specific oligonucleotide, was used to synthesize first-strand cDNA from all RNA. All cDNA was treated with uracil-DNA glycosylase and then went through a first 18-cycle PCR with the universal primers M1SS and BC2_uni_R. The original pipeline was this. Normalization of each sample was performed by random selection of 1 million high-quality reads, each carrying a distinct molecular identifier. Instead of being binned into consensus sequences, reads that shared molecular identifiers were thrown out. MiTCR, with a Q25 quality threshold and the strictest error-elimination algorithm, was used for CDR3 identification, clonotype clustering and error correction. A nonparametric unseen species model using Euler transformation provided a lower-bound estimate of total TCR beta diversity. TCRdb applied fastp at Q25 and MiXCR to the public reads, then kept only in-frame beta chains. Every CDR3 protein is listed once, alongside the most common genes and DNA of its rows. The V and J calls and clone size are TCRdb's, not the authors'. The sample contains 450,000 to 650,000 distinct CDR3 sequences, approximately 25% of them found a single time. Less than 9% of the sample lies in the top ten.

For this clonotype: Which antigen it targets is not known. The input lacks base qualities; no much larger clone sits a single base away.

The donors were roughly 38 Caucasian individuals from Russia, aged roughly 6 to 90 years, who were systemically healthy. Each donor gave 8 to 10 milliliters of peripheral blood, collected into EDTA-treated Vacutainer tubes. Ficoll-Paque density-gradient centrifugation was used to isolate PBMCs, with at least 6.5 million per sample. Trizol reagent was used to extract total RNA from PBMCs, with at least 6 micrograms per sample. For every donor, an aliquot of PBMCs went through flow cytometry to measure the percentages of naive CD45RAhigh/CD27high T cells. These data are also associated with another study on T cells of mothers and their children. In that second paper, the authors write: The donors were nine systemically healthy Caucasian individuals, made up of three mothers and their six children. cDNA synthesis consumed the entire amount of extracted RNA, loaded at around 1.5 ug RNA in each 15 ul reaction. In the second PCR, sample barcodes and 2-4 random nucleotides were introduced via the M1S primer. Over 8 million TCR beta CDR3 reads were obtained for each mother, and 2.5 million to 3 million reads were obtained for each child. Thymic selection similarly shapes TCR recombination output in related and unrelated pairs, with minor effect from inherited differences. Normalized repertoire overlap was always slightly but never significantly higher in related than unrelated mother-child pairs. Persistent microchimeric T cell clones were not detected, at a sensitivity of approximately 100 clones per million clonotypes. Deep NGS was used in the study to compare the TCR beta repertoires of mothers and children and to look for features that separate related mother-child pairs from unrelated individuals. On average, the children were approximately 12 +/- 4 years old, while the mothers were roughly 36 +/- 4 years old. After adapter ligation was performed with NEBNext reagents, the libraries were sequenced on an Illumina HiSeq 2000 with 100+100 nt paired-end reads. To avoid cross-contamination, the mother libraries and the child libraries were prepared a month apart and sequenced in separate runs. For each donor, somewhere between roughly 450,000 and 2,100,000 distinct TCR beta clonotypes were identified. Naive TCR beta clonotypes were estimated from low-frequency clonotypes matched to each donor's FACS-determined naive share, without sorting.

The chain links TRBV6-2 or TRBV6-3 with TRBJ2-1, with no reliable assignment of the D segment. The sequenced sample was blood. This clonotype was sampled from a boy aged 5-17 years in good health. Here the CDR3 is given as CASSYSEPYNEQFF. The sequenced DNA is TGTGCCAGCAGTTACTCCGAGCCCTACAATGAGCAGTTCTTC.